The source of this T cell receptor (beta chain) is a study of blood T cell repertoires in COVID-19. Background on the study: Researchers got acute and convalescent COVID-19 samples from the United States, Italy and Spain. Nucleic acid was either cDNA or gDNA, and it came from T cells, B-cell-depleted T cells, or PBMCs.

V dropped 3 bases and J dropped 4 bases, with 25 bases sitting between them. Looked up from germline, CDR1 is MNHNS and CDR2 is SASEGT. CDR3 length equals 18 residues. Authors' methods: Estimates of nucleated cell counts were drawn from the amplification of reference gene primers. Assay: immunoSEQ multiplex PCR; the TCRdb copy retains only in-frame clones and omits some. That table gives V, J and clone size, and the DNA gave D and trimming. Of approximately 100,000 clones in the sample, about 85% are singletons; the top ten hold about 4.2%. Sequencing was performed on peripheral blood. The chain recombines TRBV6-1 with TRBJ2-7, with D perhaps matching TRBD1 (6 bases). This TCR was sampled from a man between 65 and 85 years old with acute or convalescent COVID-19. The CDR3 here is CASSDRQATPGASYEQYF. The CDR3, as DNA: TGTGCCAGCAGTGATCGACAGGCCACGCCTGGGGCCTCATACGAGCAGTACTTC.